One and the same sample provided the 3 T cell receptor beta chains below, sequenced in a study of blood T cell repertoires in COVID-19. The assay was immunoSEQ multiplex PCR, and TCRdb's table has in-frame clones only and misses some. The sample records under 200,000 clones, 75% to 95% being singletons. Sequencing was done on a sample of peripheral blood. The receptors here all came from a man aged 50-60 years with acute or convalescent COVID-19.

J is TRBJ2-7 and V is TRBV11-2; 12 bases match TRBD2. Trimming cost V 5 bases and J 4 bases; bases outside gene matches: 6. CDR3 length equals 15 residues. CDR1 and CDR2 (germline): SGHAT, FQNNGV. CDR3 protein: CASSPELAGGYEQYF. CDR3 DNA: TGTGCCAGCAGCCCGGAACTAGCGGGGGGATACGAGCAGTACTTC.

This clone was found once. V is TRBV18 and J is TRBJ1-6, with TRBD1 identical over 7 bases. Germline CDR1 KGHSH, CDR2 LQKENI. J was trimmed by 5 bases and V by 4 bases; bases with no gene match: 11. The CDR3 length is 17 residues. CDR3 coding DNA: TGTGCCAGCTCACTCTATAAGACAGGGCTAAATAATTCACCCCTCCACTTT. This sequence encodes CASSLYKTGLNNSPLHF.

This CDR3 is CASSPRSPTGGYTF. The CDR3 bases are TGTGCCAGCTCACCACGAAGCCCGACAGGTGGCTACACCTTC. The chain combines TRBV18 with TRBJ1-2; D may be TRBD1 (6 bases). This CDR3 is built from 14 residues. The germline gives CDR1 KGHSH, CDR2 LQKENI. V gave up 1 base and J gave up 7 bases, with 13 bases separating them. The variable domain in full, completed from reference TRBV18 and TRBJ1-2, reads NAGVMQNPRHLVRRRGQEARLRCSPMKGHSHVYWYRQLPEEGLKFMVYLQKENIIDESGMPKERFSAEFPKEGPSILRIQQVVRGDSAAYFCASSPRSPTGGYTFGSGTRLTVV.